One sample yielded the 13 T cell receptor beta chains listed below, sequenced in a study of OX40 agonist ivuxolimab in advanced cancers. The library was built by means of the immunoSEQ multiplex PCR assay. TCRdb provides this immuneACCESS table in a form limited to in-frame rearrangements. Some clones are lacking; in checked studies, under half of them reflect an unresolved V gene, and why the rest are absent is not known. The sample data list 70,000 to 75,000 clones, and approximately 83% of these were observed just once. The ten top clones hold 0.53% of the sample. The sample in question was CD4+ or CD8+ T cells sorted from blood, obtained in a trial of the OX40 agonist ivuxolimab. The receptors stem from an adult with an advanced solid tumor such as melanoma, head and neck, liver or kidney cancer.

The rearrangement links TRBV27 to TRBJ1-2; possible D gene TRBD1, 6 bases. The CDR3 length is 12 residues. Trimming removed 8 bases from V and 2 bases from J, with 9 bases in between. The germline V gene encodes CDR1 MNHEY and CDR2 SMNVEV (reference sequence). CDR3 sequence (DNA): TGTGCCAGCGGCGACAGGAACTATGGCTACACCTTC. Translating it yields CASGDRNYGYTF.

The chain has TRBV6-1 and TRBJ2-3; no definite D call. In germline, CDR1 is MNHNS, CDR2 SASEGT. This CDR3 region has 13 residues. V was pared by 8 bases and J by 4 bases, with 13 bases between. The CDR3 region has the DNA TGTGCCAGCCGCGACGGATCCTCAGATACGCAGTATTTT. This codes for CASRDGSSDTQYF.

CDR3 bases: TGTGCCAGCAGCTTTGGTATCTCGGGACAGGAGACCCAGTACTTC. Protein sequence: CASSFGISGQETQYF. The chain couples TRBV7-9 to TRBJ2-5; 7 bases agree with TRBD1. Trimming removed 3 bases from V and 5 bases from J; junction bases left unmatched: 9. The CDR3 length is 15 residues. Germline V gives CDR1 SEHNR, CDR2 FQNEAQ (reference sequence).

The gene calls are TRBV10-1 and TRBJ1-1, with TRBD1 matching 8 bases. CDR3 size: 13 residues. V dropped 6 bases and J dropped 7; count of bases not matched to a gene: 7. Germline assignment: CDR1 WNHNN and CDR2 SYGVQD (reference sequence). CDR3 in amino acids: CASRATGADEAFF. The DNA for the CDR3 is TGCGCCAGCAGAGCGACAGGGGCCGATGAAGCTTTCTTT.

This clone was found a few times. The chain uses TRBV7-8 and TRBJ2-7; TRBD2 aligns across 8 bases. Trimming took 5 bases from V and 2 from J; bases not matched to a gene: 8. This CDR3 comprises 15 residues. Germline CDR1 is SGHVS and CDR2 is FQNEAQ. This CDR3 reads CASSPGRGATYEQYF. The CDR3 DNA reads TGTGCCAGCAGCCCCGGGCGGGGGGCTACCTACGAGCAGTACTTC. The full variable domain, with the rest looked up from reference TRBV7-8 and TRBJ2-7, is GAGVSQSPRYKVAKRGQDVALRCDPISGHVSLFWYQQALGQGPEFLTYFQNEAQLDKSGLPSDRFFAERPEGSVSTLKIQRTQQEDSAVYLCASSPGRGATYEQYFGPGTRLTVT.

The genes are TRBV28 and TRBJ1-2; TRBD1 matches at 8 bases. Germline CDR1 MDHEN, CDR2 SYDVKM. J was trimmed by 4 bases and V by 4 bases; bases with no gene match: 5. This CDR3 region has 14 residues. CDR3 protein: CASSSQGASYGYTF. CDR3 bases: TGTGCCAGCAGTTCCCAGGGGGCATCCTATGGCTACACCTTC.

This chain connects TRBV7-8 to TRBJ1-1; D might be TRBD1 (6 bases). The CDR3 has 16 residues. Germline V gives CDR1 SGHVS, CDR2 FQNEAQ. Trimming stripped 1 base from V and 1 base from J, with 13 bases between. CDR3 amino acids: CASSLEQGEGNTEAFF. CDR3 in DNA: TGTGCCAGCAGCTTAGAACAGGGTGAGGGGAACACTGAAGCTTTCTTT.

This chain links TRBV18 with TRBJ1-1; a possible D gene is TRBD1 (5 bases). The V gene's germline CDR1 is KGHSH and CDR2 LQKENI. CDR3 length: 14 amino acids. V lost 0 bases and J lost 4, with 9 bases in between. This CDR3 reads CASSPPHGGTEAFF. As DNA, the CDR3 is TGTGCCAGCTCACCACCCCACGGGGGCACTGAAGCTTTCTTT.

The rearrangement links TRBV10-3 to TRBJ1-6; no clear D. This CDR3 comprises 15 residues. V was cut by 2 bases and J by 10 bases, with 15 bases left in between. CDR1 and CDR2 from the germline V gene are ENHRY and SYGVKD. CDR3 amino acids: CAISENSPQNSPLHF. The CDR3 DNA sequence: TGTGCCATCAGTGAGAATAGCCCCCAGAACTCACCCCTCCACTTT.

The rearrangement links TRBV6-6 to TRBJ2-2; D not resolved. V shed 4 bases and J shed 3 bases, with 9 bases lying between them. CDR1 and CDR2 from the germline V gene are MNHNY and SVGAGI (reference sequence). This CDR3 spans 14 amino acids. This chain's CDR3 is CASSLDGYTGELFF. CDR3 in DNA: TGTGCCAGCAGTTTGGACGGGTACACCGGGGAGCTGTTTTTT.

V is TRBV5-1 and J is TRBJ1-1; 8 bases line up with TRBD1. CDR1 is SGHRS and CDR2 is YFSETQ in the germline V gene. The CDR3 is 16 amino acids. V shed 4 bases, J shed 0 bases, and the junction held 8 bases outside the gene matches. The CDR3 DNA sequence: TGCGCCAGCAGCACCCAAGCAGGGGGCGTGAACACTGAAGCTTTCTTT. This encodes CASSTQAGGVNTEAFF.

The V and J genes are TRBV28 and TRBJ2-7; 7 nucleotides agree with TRBD1. Germline V CDR1 and CDR2: MDHEN, SYDVKM. The CDR3 covers 14 residues. J gave up 2 bases and V 4 bases, and 5 bases lay outside the gene matches. The CDR3 loop is CASSSTGAAYEQYF. Here the CDR3 DNA reads TGTGCCAGCAGTTCAACAGGGGCTGCCTACGAGCAGTACTTC.

V gene TRBV9 combines with J gene TRBJ2-1, with 10 bases fitting TRBD2. The CDR3 loop spans 17 amino acids. Germline V gene lookup returns CDR1 SGDLS and CDR2 YYNGEE. The V and J ends lost 0 bases and 8 bases, in that order; junction bases with no gene match: 11. The CDR3 loop is CASSVEVGVAGGHEQFF. The DNA for the CDR3 is TGTGCCAGCAGCGTAGAGGTAGGGGTAGCGGGAGGACATGAGCAGTTCTTC. Variable domain in full (rest from reference TRBV9 and TRBJ2-1): DSGVTQTPKHLITATGQRVTLRCSPRSGDLSVYWYQQSLDQGLQFLIQYYNGEERAKGNILERFSAQQFPDLHSELNLSSLELGDSALYFCASSVEVGVAGGHEQFFGPGTRLTVL.